This TCR beta chain was identified during a study of T cells in localized non-small cell lung cancer. Study-wide points: Longer survival (overall) was linked to higher T cell density in blood. Among the top 100 tumor clones, a median 57 appeared in adjacent lung.

The protocol was immunoSEQ multiplex PCR, while the TCRdb copy is restricted to in-frame clones and leaves out a portion. Of tens of thousands of clones in the sample, about 91% were seen once. Of note for this clone: The target antigen is unknown.

Trimming cost V 1 base and J 0 bases, with 16 bases left between them. The CDR3 length is 18 residues. CDR1 is MNHNS and CDR2 is SASEGT in the germline V gene. The TCR sequence derives from a man between 40 and 70 years old with stage I squamous cell lung carcinoma. The material sequenced was peripheral blood, taken before any cancer treatment. The chain recombines TRBV6-1 with TRBJ1-3; D is undetermined. CDR3 sequence reads: CASSEVRAGRNSGNTIYF. CDR3 DNA sequence: TGTGCCAGCAGTGAAGTAAGAGCAGGAAGAAACTCTGGAAACACCATATATTTT.